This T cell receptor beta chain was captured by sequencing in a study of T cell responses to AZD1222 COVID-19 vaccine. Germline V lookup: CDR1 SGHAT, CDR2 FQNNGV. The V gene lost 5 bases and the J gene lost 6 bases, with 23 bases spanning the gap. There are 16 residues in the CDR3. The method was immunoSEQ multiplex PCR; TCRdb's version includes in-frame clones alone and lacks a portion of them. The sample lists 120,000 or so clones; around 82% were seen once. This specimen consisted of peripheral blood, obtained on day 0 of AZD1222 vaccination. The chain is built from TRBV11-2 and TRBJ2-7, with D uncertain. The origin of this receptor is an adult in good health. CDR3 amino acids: CASSPRLGSRLGEQYF. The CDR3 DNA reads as TGTGCCAGCAGCCCGCGACTGGGCTCGAGGCTGGGCGAGCAGTACTTC.